The 5 T cell receptor beta chains below all came from one sample that was sequenced in a study of T cell responses to AZD1222 COVID-19 vaccine. Data came from immunoSEQ multiplex PCR; TCRdb stores just in-frame clones and leaves some out. This sample yields about 120,000 clones, of which roughly 90% are seen a single time; about 3.5% belongs to the top ten. The sequencing used peripheral blood, collected on day 0 of AZD1222 vaccination. These receptors were taken from an adult in good health.

This chain uses TRBV11-3 with TRBJ1-1; no clear D. V was cut by 0 bases and J by 5 bases, with 4 bases left in between. Germline V CDR1 and CDR2: SGHNT, YENEEA. CDR3 length: 12 amino acids. CDR3 sequence reads: CASSLDNTEAFF. CDR3 in DNA: TGTGCCAGCAGCTTAGACAATACTGAAGCTTTCTTT.

The rearrangement links TRBV15 to TRBJ1-1; the D gene is possibly TRBD1 (5 bases). Trimming cost V 1 base and J 8 bases, with 20 bases left between them. From germline, CDR1 is LNHNV and CDR2 YYDKDF (reference sequence). CDR3 length: 16 residues. CDR3 sequence (DNA): TGTGCCACCAGCAGAGTCCCCTTTACGGGGCTCCCGGAAGCTTTCTTT. It specifies CATSRVPFTGLPEAFF. Combining the CDR3 with reference TRBV15 and TRBJ1-1 gives the whole variable domain DAMVIQNPRYQVTQFGKPVTLSCSQTLNHNVMYWYQQKSSQAPKLLFHYYDKDFNNEADTPDNFQSRRPNTSFCFLDIRSPGLGDTAMYLCATSRVPFTGLPEAFFGQGTRLTVV.

This rearrangement joins TRBV13 to TRBJ1-1; D gene uncertain. CDR3 length: 14 residues. Per the germline V gene, CDR1 is PRHDT and CDR2 is FYEKMQ (reference sequence). V lost 8 bases to trimming and J lost 3 bases, with 16 bases between them. CDR3 nucleotide sequence: TGTGCCAGCGGGCGCTTGATGGATCACACTGAAGCTTTCTTT. This codes for CASGRLMDHTEAFF.

The V and J genes are TRBV2 and TRBJ1-6; 9 bases fit TRBD1. CDR3 length: 14 residues. Germline lookup yields CDR1 SNHLY and CDR2 FYNNEI. J was trimmed by 9 bases and V by 5 bases; bases with no gene match: 5. The CDR3: CASSLGQGGSPLHF. The CDR3 nucleotides are TGTGCCAGCAGTCTGGGACAGGGCGGTTCACCCCTCCACTTT.

This chain links TRBV19 with TRBJ1-2; weak D call: TRBD1 (6 bases). V gave up 1 base and J gave up 4 bases, with 16 bases separating them. Germline V gives CDR1 LNHDA, CDR2 SQIVND (reference sequence). The CDR3 covers 16 residues. The CDR3 DNA is TGTGCCAGTAGTATAGCCGCGACAGGCCGCGCCTATGGCTACACCTTC. Its protein is CASSIAATGRAYGYTF.